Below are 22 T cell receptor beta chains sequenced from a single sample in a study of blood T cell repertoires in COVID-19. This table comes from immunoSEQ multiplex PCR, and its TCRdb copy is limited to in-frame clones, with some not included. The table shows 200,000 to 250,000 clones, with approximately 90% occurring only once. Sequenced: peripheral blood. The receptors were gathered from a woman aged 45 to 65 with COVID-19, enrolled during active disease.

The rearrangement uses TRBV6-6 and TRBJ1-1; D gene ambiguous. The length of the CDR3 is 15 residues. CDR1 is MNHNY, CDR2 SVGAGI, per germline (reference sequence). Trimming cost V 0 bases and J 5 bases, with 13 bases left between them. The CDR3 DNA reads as TGTGCCAGCAGTTACTCCCCGACATCGGGGACTGAAGCTTTCTTT. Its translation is CASSYSPTSGTEAFF.

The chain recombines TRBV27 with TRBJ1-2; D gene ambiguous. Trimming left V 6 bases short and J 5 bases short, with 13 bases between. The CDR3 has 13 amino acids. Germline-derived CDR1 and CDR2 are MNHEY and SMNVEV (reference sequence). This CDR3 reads CASSSGVLYGYTF. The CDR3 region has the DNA TGTGCCAGCAGCAGCGGGGTATTATATGGCTACACCTTC.

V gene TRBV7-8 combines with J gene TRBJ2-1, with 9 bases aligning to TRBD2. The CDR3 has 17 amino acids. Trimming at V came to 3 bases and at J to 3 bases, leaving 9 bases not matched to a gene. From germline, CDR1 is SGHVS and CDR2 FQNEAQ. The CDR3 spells CASSFLAGEGGYNEQFF. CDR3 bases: TGTGCCAGCAGCTTCTTAGCGGGGGAGGGTGGCTACAATGAGCAGTTCTTC.

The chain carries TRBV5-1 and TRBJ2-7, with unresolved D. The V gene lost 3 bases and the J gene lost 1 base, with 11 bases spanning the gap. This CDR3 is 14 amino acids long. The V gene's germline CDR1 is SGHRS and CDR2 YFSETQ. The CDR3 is CASSSGEASYEQYF. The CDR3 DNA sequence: TGCGCCAGCAGCTCCGGAGAGGCATCCTACGAGCAGTACTTC. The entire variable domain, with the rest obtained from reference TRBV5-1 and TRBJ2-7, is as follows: KAGVTQTPRYLIKTRGQQVTLSCSPISGHRSVSWYQQTPGQGLQFLFEYFSETQRNKGNFPGRFSGRQFSNSRSEMNVSTLELGDSALYLCASSSGEASYEQYFGPGTRLTVT.

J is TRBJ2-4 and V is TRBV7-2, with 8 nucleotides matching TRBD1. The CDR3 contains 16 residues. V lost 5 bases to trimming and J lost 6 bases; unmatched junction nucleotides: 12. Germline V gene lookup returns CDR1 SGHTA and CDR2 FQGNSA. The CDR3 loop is CASSTRPPGGGNIQYF. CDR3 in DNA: TGTGCCAGCAGCACCCGACCCCCAGGGGGCGGAAACATTCAGTACTTC.

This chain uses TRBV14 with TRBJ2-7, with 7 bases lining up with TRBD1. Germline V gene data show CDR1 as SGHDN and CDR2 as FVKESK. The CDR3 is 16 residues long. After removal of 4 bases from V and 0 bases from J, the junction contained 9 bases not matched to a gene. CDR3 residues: CASSPGQLSGSYEQYF. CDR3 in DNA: TGTGCCAGCAGCCCGGGACAGCTTTCCGGCTCCTACGAGCAGTACTTC.

The CDR3 bases are TGTGCCTGGAGTGTTATGTCCCTAAACACTGAAGCTTTCTTT. Its protein is CAWSVMSLNTEAFF. The chain joins TRBV30 to TRBJ1-1; D is uncertain. This CDR3 is built from 14 residues. Germline V gene sequence: CDR1 GTSNPN, CDR2 SVGIG (reference sequence). Trimming left V 0 bases short and J 2 bases short, with 10 bases between.

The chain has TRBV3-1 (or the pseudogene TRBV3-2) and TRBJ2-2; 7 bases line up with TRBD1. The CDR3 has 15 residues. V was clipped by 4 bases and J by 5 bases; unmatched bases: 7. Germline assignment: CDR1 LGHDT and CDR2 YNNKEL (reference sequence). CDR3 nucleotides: TGTGCCAGCAGCCCTCGGACAGGTGCGACCGGGGAGCTGTTTTTT. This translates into CASSPRTGATGELFF.

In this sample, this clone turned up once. The CDR3 DNA follows: TGTGCCAGCAGACTCAGGGCTTTGAACACTGAAGCTTTCTTT. It translates to CASRLRALNTEAFF. The chain couples TRBV27 to TRBJ1-1; possibly TRBD1 for D (5 bases). Germline V gene sequence: CDR1 MNHEY, CDR2 SMNVEV (reference sequence). The CDR3 is 14 residues long. Trimming removed 6 bases from V and 0 bases from J, with 11 bases in between.

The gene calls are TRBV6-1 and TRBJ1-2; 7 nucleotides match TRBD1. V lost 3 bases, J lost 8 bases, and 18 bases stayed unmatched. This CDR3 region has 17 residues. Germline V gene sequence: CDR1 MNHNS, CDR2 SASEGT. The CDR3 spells CASSDPRRTGALFGYTF. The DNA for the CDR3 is TGTGCCAGCAGTGACCCCAGGCGGACAGGCGCTCTTTTCGGCTACACCTTC.

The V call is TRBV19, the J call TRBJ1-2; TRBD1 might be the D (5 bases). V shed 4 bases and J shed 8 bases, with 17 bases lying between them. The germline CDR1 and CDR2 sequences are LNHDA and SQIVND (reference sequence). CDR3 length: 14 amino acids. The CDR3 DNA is TGTGCCAGTAGTAGCGGGACGGCGTTTGTGGGCTACACCTTC. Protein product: CASSSGTAFVGYTF.

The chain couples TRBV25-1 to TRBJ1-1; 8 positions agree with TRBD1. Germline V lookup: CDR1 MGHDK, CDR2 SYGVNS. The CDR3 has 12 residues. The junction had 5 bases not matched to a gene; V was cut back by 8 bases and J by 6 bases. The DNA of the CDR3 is TGTGCCAGCGGGGACAGGCGGGCTGAAGCTTTCTTT. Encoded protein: CASGDRRAEAFF.

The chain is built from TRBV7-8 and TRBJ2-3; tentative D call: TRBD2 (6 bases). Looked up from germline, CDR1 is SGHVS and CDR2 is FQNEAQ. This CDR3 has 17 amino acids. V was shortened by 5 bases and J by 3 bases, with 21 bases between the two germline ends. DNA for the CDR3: TGTGCCAGCAGCCTAACTACGCGGGGTATCAGAACAGATACGCAGTATTTT. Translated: CASSLTTRGIRTDTQYF.

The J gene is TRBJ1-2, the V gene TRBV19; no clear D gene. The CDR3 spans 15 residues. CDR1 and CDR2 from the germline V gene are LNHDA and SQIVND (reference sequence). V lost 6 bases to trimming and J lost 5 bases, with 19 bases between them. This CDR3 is CASRTEAGPGYGYTF. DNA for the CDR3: TGTGCCAGTAGGACCGAGGCGGGCCCGGGATATGGCTACACCTTC.

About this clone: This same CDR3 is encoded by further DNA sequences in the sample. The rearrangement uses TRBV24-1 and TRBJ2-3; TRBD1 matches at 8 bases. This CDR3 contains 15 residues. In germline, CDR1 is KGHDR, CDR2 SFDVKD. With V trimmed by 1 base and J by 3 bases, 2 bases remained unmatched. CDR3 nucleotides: TGTGCCACCAGTGATTTTGGGACAGGAACAGATACGCAGTATTTT. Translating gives CATSDFGTGTDTQYF.

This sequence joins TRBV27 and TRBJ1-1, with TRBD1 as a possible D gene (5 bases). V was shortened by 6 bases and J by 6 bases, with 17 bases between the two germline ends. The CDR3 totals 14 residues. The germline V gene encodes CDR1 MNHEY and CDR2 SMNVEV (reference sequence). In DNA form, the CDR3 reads TGTGCCAGCAGCTTAGGGGCGCGGCTGGCTGAAGCTTTCTTT. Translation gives CASSLGARLAEAFF.

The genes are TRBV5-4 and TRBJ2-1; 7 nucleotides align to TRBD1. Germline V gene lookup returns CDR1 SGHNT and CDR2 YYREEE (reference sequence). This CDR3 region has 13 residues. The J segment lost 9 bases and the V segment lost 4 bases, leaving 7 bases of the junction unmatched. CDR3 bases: TGTGCCAGCAGCCGAGGGTCAGGGGGTGAGCAGTTCTTC. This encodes CASSRGSGGEQFF.

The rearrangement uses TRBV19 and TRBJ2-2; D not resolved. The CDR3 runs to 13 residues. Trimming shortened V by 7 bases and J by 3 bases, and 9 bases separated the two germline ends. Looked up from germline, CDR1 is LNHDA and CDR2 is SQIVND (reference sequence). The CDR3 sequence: CASNSAHTGELFF. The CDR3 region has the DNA TGTGCCAGTAATAGTGCCCACACCGGGGAGCTGTTTTTT. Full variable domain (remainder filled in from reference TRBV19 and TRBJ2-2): DGGITQSPKYLFRKEGQNVTLSCEQNLNHDAMYWYRQDPGQGLRLIYYSQIVNDFQKGDIAEGYSVSREKKESFPLTVTSAQKNPTAFYLCASNSAHTGELFFGEGSRLTVL.

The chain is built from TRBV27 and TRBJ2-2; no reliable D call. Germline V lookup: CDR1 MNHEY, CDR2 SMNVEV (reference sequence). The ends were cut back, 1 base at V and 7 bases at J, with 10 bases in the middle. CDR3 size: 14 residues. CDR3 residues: CASSLYSPGGELFF. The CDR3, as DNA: TGTGCCAGCAGTTTATATAGCCCCGGCGGGGAGCTGTTTTTT.

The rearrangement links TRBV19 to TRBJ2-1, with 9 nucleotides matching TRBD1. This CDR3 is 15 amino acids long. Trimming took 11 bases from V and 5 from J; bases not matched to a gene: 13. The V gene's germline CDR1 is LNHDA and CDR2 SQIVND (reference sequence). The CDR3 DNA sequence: TGTGCCCCCTCCGGAGGACAGGGGAAGGACAATGAGCAGTTCTTC. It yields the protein CAPSGGQGKDNEQFF.

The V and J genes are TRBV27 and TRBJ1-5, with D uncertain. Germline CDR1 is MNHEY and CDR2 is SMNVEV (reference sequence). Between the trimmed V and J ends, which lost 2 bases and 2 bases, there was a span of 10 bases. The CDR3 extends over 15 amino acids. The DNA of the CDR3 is TGTGCCAGCAGTTTAAATACTGCGGGCAATCAGCCCCAGCATTTT. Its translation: CASSLNTAGNQPQHF.

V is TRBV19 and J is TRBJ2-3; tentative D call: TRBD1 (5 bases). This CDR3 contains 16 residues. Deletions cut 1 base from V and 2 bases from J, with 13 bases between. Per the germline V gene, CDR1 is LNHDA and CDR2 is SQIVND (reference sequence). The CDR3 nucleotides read TGTGCCAGTAGTATAGGGGGCAGGGTTAACACAGATACGCAGTATTTT. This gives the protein CASSIGGRVNTDTQYF.